Each of the 17 T cell receptor beta chains below was sequenced from the same sample in a study of control samples from healthy donors and cancer patients. The method was immunoSEQ multiplex PCR; TCRdb's version includes in-frame clones alone and lacks a portion of them. Found here are about 160,000 clones, roughly 92% of them singletons; the top ten hold 0.68%. The sample was blood. The receptors stem from a woman in her twenties or thirties in good health.

V gene TRBV10-3 combines with J gene TRBJ2-1; D unresolved. CDR3 length: 13 amino acids. The germline V gene encodes CDR1 ENHRY and CDR2 SYGVKD. Deletions cut 3 bases from V and 0 bases from J, with 3 bases between. CDR3 region: CAISDSSYNEQFF. In DNA form, the CDR3 reads TGTGCCATCAGTGACAGCTCCTACAATGAGCAGTTCTTC.

The J gene is TRBJ1-6, the V gene TRBV5-1; D unresolved. This CDR3 comprises 16 residues. The germline V gene has CDR1 SGHRS and CDR2 YFSETQ. Trimming stripped 1 base from V and 5 bases from J, with 13 bases between. The CDR3 loop is CASSLSPTGNNSPLHF. DNA of the CDR3: TGCGCCAGCAGCTTGTCCCCGACCGGCAATAATTCACCCCTCCACTTT.

V is TRBV11-2 and J is TRBJ2-5; 11 bases line up with TRBD1. Losses at the gene ends were 1 base for V and 4 bases for J; bases not matched to a gene: 5. Per germline, CDR1 SGHAT and CDR2 FQNNGV. The CDR3 contains 16 residues. In DNA form, the CDR3 reads TGTGCCAGCAGCTTAGGGGACAGGGGGAGCAGAGAGACCCAGTACTTC. Its protein product is CASSLGDRGSRETQYF.

The chain joins TRBV7-9 to TRBJ1-1, with D perhaps TRBD1 (5 bases). CDR3 length equals 19 residues. From germline, CDR1 is SEHNR and CDR2 FQNEAQ (reference sequence). V lost 1 base, J lost 0 bases, and 21 bases lay in between. CDR3 nucleotides: TGTGCCAGCAGCTTAGTCAGGGAGCTCAAGGATCGTATGAACACTGAAGCTTTCTTT. Translation: CASSLVRELKDRMNTEAFF.

The J gene is TRBJ1-1, the V gene TRBV7-8, with 8 bases fitting TRBD1. V lost 2 bases and J lost 5; bases outside the gene matches: 7. The CDR3 length is 15 residues. Germline assignment: CDR1 SGHVS and CDR2 FQNEAQ. CDR3: CASSLTRGRITEAFF. CDR3 nucleotide sequence: TGTGCCAGCAGCTTAACCAGGGGGCGCATTACTGAAGCTTTCTTT.

The count of this clone is one. The chain joins TRBV19 to TRBJ1-1, with D unclear. Germline V gene lookup returns CDR1 LNHDA and CDR2 SQIVND (reference sequence). This CDR3 is built from 14 residues. V gave up 4 bases and J gave up 3 bases, with 12 bases separating them. The CDR3 sequence is CASSKFQRDTEAFF. CDR3 coding DNA: TGTGCCAGTAGTAAATTCCAGAGGGACACTGAAGCTTTCTTT.

The chain joins TRBV6-6 to TRBJ1-3; TRBD1 aligns across 10 bases. Trimming at V came to 5 bases and at J to 5 bases, leaving 18 bases not matched to a gene. Germline CDR1 is MNHNY and CDR2 is SVGAGI (reference sequence). This CDR3 is built from 19 residues. This CDR3 reads CASSPQRGTGDPSRNTIYF. The CDR3 DNA is TGTGCCAGCAGTCCCCAAAGGGGGACAGGGGACCCTAGTAGAAACACCATATATTTT.

The chain has TRBV7-9 and TRBJ2-6, with unresolved D. The V end lost 4 bases, the J end lost 0 bases, and 13 bases lay between the germline ends. Germline V gene sequence: CDR1 SEHNR, CDR2 FQNEAQ (reference sequence). This CDR3 contains 17 residues. The CDR3 protein is CASSSADFHSGANVLTF. CDR3 bases: TGTGCCAGCAGCTCCGCCGACTTCCACTCTGGGGCCAACGTCCTGACTTTC. Variable domain in full (rest from reference TRBV7-9 and TRBJ2-6): DTGVSQNPRHKITKRGQNVTFRCDPISEHNRLYWYRQTLGQGPEFLTYFQNEAQLEKSRLLSDRFSAERPKGSFSTLEIQRTEQGDSAMYLCASSSADFHSGANVLTFGAGSRLTVL.

CDR3 protein: CASTQGYSNQPQHF. DNA for the CDR3: TGTGCCAGCACGCAGGGCTATAGCAATCAGCCCCAGCATTTT. V and J are TRBV6-5 and TRBJ1-5; D may be TRBD1 (5 bases). This CDR3 is built from 14 residues. V was shortened by 7 bases and J by 0 bases, with 10 bases between the two germline ends. CDR1 is MNHEY, CDR2 SVGAGI, per germline.

J is TRBJ2-3 and V is TRBV7-9; D is unclear. Germline-derived CDR1 and CDR2 are SEHNR and FQNEAQ (reference sequence). With 7 bases removed from V and 4 bases from J, the gap between germline ends came to 12 bases. The CDR3 sequence is 13 residues long. The CDR3 DNA is TGTGCCAGCACCGACTCCGAGGCAGATACGCAGTATTTT. Its translation is CASTDSEADTQYF.

V and J are TRBV7-8 and TRBJ1-5, with D maybe TRBD1 (5 bases). V lost 5 bases to trimming and J lost 5 bases, with 13 bases between them. The CDR3 contains 14 residues. In germline, CDR1 is SGHVS, CDR2 FQNEAQ. The CDR3 region is CASSPLDTDQPQHF. CDR3 nucleotides: TGTGCCAGCAGCCCCTTGGACACGGATCAGCCCCAGCATTTT.

The chain has TRBV5-5 and TRBJ2-7; no firm D call. The CDR3 loop spans 15 amino acids. Germline lookup yields CDR1 SGHKS and CDR2 YYEKEE (reference sequence). V was trimmed by 0 bases and J by 3 bases, leaving 13 bases between them. The CDR3 spells CASSLAGSRNYEQYF. CDR3 in DNA: TGTGCCAGCAGCTTGGCTGGTAGCCGGAACTACGAGCAGTACTTC.

The V call is TRBV9, the J call TRBJ2-2; D gene uncertain. The ends were cut back, 0 bases at V and 1 base at J, with 13 bases in the middle. The CDR3 is made up of 17 amino acids. Germline assignment: CDR1 SGDLS and CDR2 YYNGEE. CDR3 amino acids: CASSVVKDSLNTGELFF. The CDR3 nucleotides read TGTGCCAGCAGCGTAGTAAAAGACTCTCTGAACACCGGGGAGCTGTTTTTT.

This clone was found once. This chain links TRBV28 with TRBJ2-7; 7 nucleotides agree with TRBD1. V shed 5 bases, J shed 2 bases, and the junction held 6 bases outside the gene matches. CDR3 length: 14 residues. Germline V lookup: CDR1 MDHEN, CDR2 SYDVKM. CDR3 DNA: TGTGCCAGCAGTAGTGGGCAGGGGGCCTACGAGCAGTACTTC. Residues: CASSSGQGAYEQYF. Filled out from reference TRBV28 and TRBJ2-7, the complete variable domain reads DVKVTQSSRYLVKRTGEKVFLECVQDMDHENMFWYRQDPGLGLRLIYFSYDVKMKEKGDIPEGYSVSREKKERFSLILESASTNQTSMYLCASSSGQGAYEQYFGPGTRLTVT.

The genes are TRBV6-6 and TRBJ1-2, with D perhaps matching TRBD1 (5 bases). This CDR3 has 14 amino acids. The V and J ends lost 0 bases and 2 bases respectively, with 7 bases between them. Germline V lookup: CDR1 MNHNY, CDR2 SVGAGI (reference sequence). The CDR3 loop reads CASSYSGPNYGYTF. In DNA form, the CDR3 reads TGTGCCAGCAGTTACTCGGGACCCAACTATGGCTACACCTTC.

Notes on this clone: The sample holds other DNA sequences that translate to the same CDR3. The V call is TRBV27, the J call TRBJ2-7, with 11 positions matching TRBD1. This CDR3 spans 14 amino acids. Germline V gives CDR1 MNHEY, CDR2 SMNVEV (reference sequence). J was trimmed by 3 bases and V by 3 bases; bases with no gene match: 1. In DNA, the CDR3 is TGTGCCAGCAGTTTCGGGACAGGGGGCTACGAGCAGTACTTC. This gives the protein CASSFGTGGYEQYF.

This sequence joins TRBV7-2 and TRBJ1-5; D ambiguous. Germline-derived CDR1 and CDR2 are SGHTA and FQGNSA. Trimming took 3 bases from V and 3 from J, leaving 6 bases between them. The CDR3 runs to 13 residues. In DNA, the CDR3 is TGTGCCAGCAGCTTTACAGACAATCAGCCCCAGCATTTT. It yields the protein CASSFTDNQPQHF.